These 17 T cell receptor beta chains were all obtained from the same sample, sequenced in a study of cytomegalovirus exposure and HLA in healthy donors. PCR amplification relied on 60 Vbeta primers (plus 13 Jbeta primers). The method was immunoSEQ multiplex PCR; TCRdb's version includes in-frame clones alone and lacks a portion of them. The sample has some 130,000 clones; 60% to 80% are singletons. The sample consisted of PBMCs. These receptors were taken from a man aged 30 to 45 in good health and CMV-seronegative.

The rearrangement uses TRBV4-3 and TRBJ2-1, with 8 bases matching TRBD2. Per germline, CDR1 LGHNA and CDR2 YSLEER. The CDR3 sequence is 15 residues long. V lost 0 bases and J lost 10; bases outside the gene matches: 8. CDR3: CASSQDSGRSKEQFF. The CDR3 DNA reads TGCGCCAGCAGCCAAGACAGCGGGAGATCGAAAGAGCAGTTCTTC.

V usage is TRBV19 and J usage is TRBJ2-7; a possible D gene is TRBD2 (5 bases). This CDR3 region has 15 residues. Trimming removed 3 bases at V and 3 bases at J, with 15 bases between. Germline lookup yields CDR1 LNHDA and CDR2 SQIVND (reference sequence). The CDR3 nucleotides read TGTGCCAGTAGTATCCTGCTCAACCGGGACTACGAGCAGTACTTC. Amino acid sequence: CASSILLNRDYEQYF.

The V call is TRBV7-8, the J call TRBJ2-1; 8 nucleotides match TRBD2. The length of the CDR3 is 14 residues. Germline V lookup: CDR1 SGHVS, CDR2 FQNEAQ. Germline trimming cut 3 bases from V and 7 bases from J; bases unmatched to any gene: 5. CDR3 bases: TGTGCCAGCAGCTTCAGCGGGAGTCAGAATGAGCAGTTCTTC. This codes for CASSFSGSQNEQFF.

V and J are TRBV2 and TRBJ2-1; 8 nucleotides match TRBD2. The CDR3 sequence is 14 residues long. Per the germline V gene, CDR1 is SNHLY and CDR2 is FYNNEI. Losses at the gene ends were 5 bases for V and 8 bases for J; bases not matched to a gene: 8. CDR3 protein: CASSLRTSTHEQFF. CDR3 in DNA: TGTGCCAGCAGTTTGAGGACTAGCACACATGAGCAGTTCTTC.

The genes are TRBV4-2 and TRBJ2-1; D may be TRBD2 (5 bases). Germline V gene lookup returns CDR1 LGHNA and CDR2 YNFKEQ. Trimming pared 1 base from V and 2 bases from J, leaving 12 bases between. The CDR3 is made up of 16 amino acids. The CDR3 DNA follows: TGTGCCAGCAGCCAAGTCGTACTAGGGCCCTACAATGAGCAGTTCTTC. Its protein is CASSQVVLGPYNEQFF.

This chain's CDR3 is CASENAGGTNTQYF. The CDR3 DNA reads as TGTGCCTCTGAGAATGCGGGAGGGACCAATACGCAGTATTTT. The chain joins TRBV6-1 to TRBJ2-3; 9 bases map to TRBD2. Germline V gene data show CDR1 as MNHNS and CDR2 as SASEGT. The junction had 13 bases not matched to a gene; V was cut back by 11 bases and J by 7 bases. CDR3 length: 14 amino acids.

This rearrangement joins TRBV6-5 to TRBJ1-6; TRBD1 aligns across 7 bases. The CDR3 is made up of 13 amino acids. V lost 5 bases to trimming and J lost 7 bases; unmatched junction nucleotides: 2. From germline, CDR1 is MNHEY and CDR2 SVGAGI. CDR3 amino acids: CASSRQGNSPLHF. DNA of the CDR3: TGTGCCAGCAGTCGACAGGGAAATTCACCCCTCCACTTT.

This clone was counted only a few times. V is TRBV5-4 and J is TRBJ2-1, with TRBD2 matching over 7 bases. Trimming at V came to 4 bases and at J to 9 bases, leaving 19 bases not matched to a gene. The CDR3 is 17 amino acids. Germline loops: CDR1 SGHNT, CDR2 YYREEE (reference sequence). This CDR3 reads CASSQDRAAGTPSEQFF. The CDR3 DNA follows: TGTGCCAGCAGCCAAGATAGGGCAGCGGGGACCCCTAGTGAGCAGTTCTTC. Using reference TRBV5-4 and TRBJ2-1 for the parts outside the CDR3, the full variable domain is ETGVTQSPTHLIKTRGQQVTLRCSSQSGHNTVSWYQQALGQGPQFIFQYYREEENGRGNFPPRFSGLQFPNYSSELNVNALELDDSALYLCASSQDRAAGTPSEQFFGPGTRLTVL.

With regard to this clone: This sample includes further DNA sequences coding for the same CDR3. The rearrangement links TRBV6-5 to TRBJ2-7, with 8 bases fitting TRBD1. Trimming at V came to 0 bases and at J to 6 bases, leaving 10 bases not matched to a gene. Per the germline V gene, CDR1 is MNHEY and CDR2 is SVGAGI. The CDR3 loop spans 16 amino acids. As DNA, the CDR3 is TGTGCCAGCAGTTACTCCCTGACAGGGGCAGGGGTCGAGCAGTACTTC. Protein product: CASSYSLTGAGVEQYF.

This chain connects TRBV7-8 to TRBJ1-5, with D possibly being TRBD1 (5 bases). CDR3 size: 15 residues. Looked up from germline, CDR1 is SGHVS and CDR2 is FQNEAQ. Trimming left V 1 base short and J 5 bases short, with 12 bases between. CDR3 nucleotide sequence: TGTGCCAGCAGCTTAGGGGGCGGGGAATATCAGCCCCAGCATTTT. Its translation: CASSLGGGEYQPQHF.

This clone was seen once. V is TRBV4-3 and J is TRBJ2-1, with 7 bases identical to TRBD2. V dropped 0 bases and J dropped 0; count of bases not matched to a gene: 8. Germline CDR1 LGHNA, CDR2 YSLEER. The length of the CDR3 is 18 residues. In DNA, the CDR3 is TGCGCCAGCAGCCAAGACTACCTACTAGCGCACTCCTACAATGAGCAGTTCTTC. Translated, it gives CASSQDYLLAHSYNEQFF.

In nucleotides, the CDR3 is TGTGCCAGCAGCCCCAGGGGGACCACAGATACGCAGTATTTT. Translating gives CASSPRGTTDTQYF. V is TRBV5-4 and J is TRBJ2-3, with 7 nucleotides matching TRBD1. This CDR3 is 14 amino acids long. Germline V lookup: CDR1 SGHNT, CDR2 YYREEE (reference sequence). After removal of 4 bases from V and 2 bases from J, the junction contained 4 bases not matched to a gene. Filled out from reference TRBV5-4 and TRBJ2-3, the complete variable domain reads ETGVTQSPTHLIKTRGQQVTLRCSSQSGHNTVSWYQQALGQGPQFIFQYYREEENGRGNFPPRFSGLQFPNYSSELNVNALELDDSALYLCASSPRGTTDTQYFGPGTRLTVL.

A remark on this clone: One end of the junction does not line up with germline, which may come from a read error. The chain carries TRBV10-3 and TRBJ2-7; 7 bases are a match to TRBD1. This CDR3 has 14 residues. Germline V gene sequence: CDR1 ENHRY, CDR2 SYGVKD. CDR3 residues: CAVRPHRGPEEQYF. Written as DNA, the CDR3 is TGTGCCGTCAGACCCCACAGGGGACCGGAAGAGCAGTACTTC.

The gene calls are TRBV5-8 and TRBJ2-5; D is possibly TRBD2 (6 bases). CDR1 is SGHTS, CDR2 YDEGEE, per germline. V lost 4 bases, J lost 4 bases, and 14 bases lay in between. The CDR3 sequence is 14 residues long. In DNA form, the CDR3 reads TGTGCCAGCAGCGTCGGGACTCCGCCAGAGACCCAGTACTTC. Translated: CASSVGTPPETQYF. Full variable domain (outside the CDR3, taken from reference TRBV5-8 and TRBJ2-5): EAGVTQSPTHLIKTRGQQATLRCSPISGHTSVYWYQQALGLGLQFLLWYDEGEERNRGNFPPRFSGRQFPNYSSELNVNALELEDSALYLCASSVGTPPETQYFGPGTRLLVL.

The genes are TRBV5-1 and TRBJ2-7, with 7 bases aligning to TRBD2. The germline V gene encodes CDR1 SGHRS and CDR2 YFSETQ. The CDR3 covers 14 residues. J gave up 4 bases and V 0 bases, and 4 bases lay outside the gene matches. This CDR3 is CASSLVGGYYEQYF. CDR3 coding DNA: TGCGCCAGCAGCTTGGTCGGGGGGTATTACGAGCAGTACTTC.

The chain joins TRBV19 to TRBJ2-3; 7 bases fit TRBD2. V dropped 4 bases and J dropped 2; count of bases not matched to a gene: 9. This CDR3 contains 16 residues. CDR1 and CDR2 from the germline V gene are LNHDA and SQIVND (reference sequence). Here the CDR3 DNA reads TGTGCCAGTAGTACCCCGGGGCGGGGGACCACAGATACGCAGTATTTT. Amino acids: CASSTPGRGTTDTQYF.

This chain links TRBV5-1 with TRBJ1-3; D is unresolved. The CDR3 is 17 residues long. Germline assignment: CDR1 SGHRS and CDR2 YFSETQ. Deletions cut 0 bases from V and 0 bases from J, with 13 bases between. The CDR3 nucleotides are TGCGCCAGCAGCTTGGCGGGAACTGGTAGCTCTGGAAACACCATATATTTT. Translated, it gives CASSLAGTGSSGNTIYF.